The present TCR beta chain was sequenced within a study of siplizumab effects on memory and regulatory T cells. The study's findings and limits: Alloreactive sequences that could be traced to unstimulated CD4+ memory cells showed a significant reduction under siplizumab. No more than a minor fraction of alloreactive clones could be traced back to unstimulated subsets. Siplizumab conditions gave an average of around 70% Treg-derived mappable alloreactive CD4+ clones, versus 25% to 30% for controls.

Comments on this clone: The antigen is not known.

For every sample, some 10^5 TCR templates were assayed. Method: immunoSEQ multiplex PCR; TCRdb's copy keeps in-frame clones and lacks some. The sample carries some 96,000 clones, 94% recorded once. Germline values: CDR1 SGHTA, CDR2 FQGTGA. Between the trimmed V and J ends, which lost 1 base and 5 bases, there was a span of 20 bases. There are 17 residues in the CDR3. The J gene is TRBJ2-5, the V gene TRBV7-3; a possible D gene is TRBD2 (5 bases). The receptor was derived from a human donor in good health. The sequenced material came from non-Treg CD4+ T cells sorted from blood. As DNA, the CDR3 is TGTGCCAGCAGCTTAAATCCTTACGGGAAGGGCGAGGAGACCCAGTACTTC. Residues: CASSLNPYGKGEETQYF. Full variable domain (rest looked up from reference TRBV7-3 and TRBJ2-5): GAGVSQTPSNKVTEKGKYVELRCDPISGHTALYWYRQSLGQGPEFLIYFQGTGAADDSGLPNDRFFAVRPEGSVSTLKIQRTERGDSAVYLCASSLNPYGKGEETQYFGPGTRLLVL.